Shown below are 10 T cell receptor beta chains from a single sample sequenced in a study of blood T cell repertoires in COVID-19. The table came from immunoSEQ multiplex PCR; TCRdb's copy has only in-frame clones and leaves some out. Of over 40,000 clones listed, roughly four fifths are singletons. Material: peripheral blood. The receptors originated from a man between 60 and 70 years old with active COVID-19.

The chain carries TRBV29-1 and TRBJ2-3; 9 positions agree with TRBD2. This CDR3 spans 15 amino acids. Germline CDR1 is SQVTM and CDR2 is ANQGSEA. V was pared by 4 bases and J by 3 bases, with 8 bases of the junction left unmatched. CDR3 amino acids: CSVGRAGGHTDTQYF. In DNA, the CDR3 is TGCAGCGTTGGAAGGGCGGGGGGGCATACAGATACGCAGTATTTT.

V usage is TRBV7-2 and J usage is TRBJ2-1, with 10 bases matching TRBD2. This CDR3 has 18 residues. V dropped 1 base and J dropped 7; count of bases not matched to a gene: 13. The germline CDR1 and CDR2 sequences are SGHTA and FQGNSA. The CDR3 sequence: CASSLDRPLAGVTNEQFF. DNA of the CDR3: TGTGCCAGCAGCTTAGATAGGCCTCTAGCGGGAGTCACAAATGAGCAGTTCTTC.

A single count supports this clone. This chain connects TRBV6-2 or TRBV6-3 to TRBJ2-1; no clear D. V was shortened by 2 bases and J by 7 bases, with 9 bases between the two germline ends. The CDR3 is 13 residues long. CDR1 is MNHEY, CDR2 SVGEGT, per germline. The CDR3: CASSYEERNEQFF. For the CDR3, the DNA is TGTGCCAGCAGTTACGAGGAGAGAAATGAGCAGTTCTTC.

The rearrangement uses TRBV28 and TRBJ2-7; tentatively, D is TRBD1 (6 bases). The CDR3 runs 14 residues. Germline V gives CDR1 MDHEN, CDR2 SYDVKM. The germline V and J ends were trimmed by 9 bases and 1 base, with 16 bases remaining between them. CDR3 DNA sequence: TGTGCCAGTACCCAACAGGGTCGGTCCTACGAGCAGTACTTC. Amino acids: CASTQQGRSYEQYF.

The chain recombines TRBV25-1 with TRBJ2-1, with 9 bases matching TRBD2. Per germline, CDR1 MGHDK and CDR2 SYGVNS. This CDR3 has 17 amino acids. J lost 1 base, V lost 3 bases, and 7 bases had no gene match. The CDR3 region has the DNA TGTGCCAGCAGTGATCAAGTGCTAGCGGGGTCCTACAATGAGCAGTTCTTC. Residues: CASSDQVLAGSYNEQFF.

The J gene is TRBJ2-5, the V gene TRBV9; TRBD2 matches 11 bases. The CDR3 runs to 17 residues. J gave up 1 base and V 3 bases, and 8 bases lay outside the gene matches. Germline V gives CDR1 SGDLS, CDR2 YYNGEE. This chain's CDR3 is CASSASATSGTQETQYF. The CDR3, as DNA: TGTGCCAGCAGCGCTTCGGCGACTAGCGGGACCCAAGAGACCCAGTACTTC.

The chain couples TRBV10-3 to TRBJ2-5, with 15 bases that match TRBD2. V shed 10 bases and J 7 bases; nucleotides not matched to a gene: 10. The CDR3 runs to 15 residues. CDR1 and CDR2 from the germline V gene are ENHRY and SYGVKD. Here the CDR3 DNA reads TGTGCCACCGGGACTAGCGGGGGGACCTCGGGGACCCAGTACTTC. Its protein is CATGTSGGTSGTQYF.

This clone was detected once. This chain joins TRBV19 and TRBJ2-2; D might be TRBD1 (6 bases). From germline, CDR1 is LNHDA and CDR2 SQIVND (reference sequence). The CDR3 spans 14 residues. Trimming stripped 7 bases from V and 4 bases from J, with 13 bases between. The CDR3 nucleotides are TGTGCCAGTATGAAACAGGGAGCCACCGGGGAGCTGTTTTTT. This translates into CASMKQGATGELFF. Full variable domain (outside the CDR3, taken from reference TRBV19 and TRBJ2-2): DGGITQSPKYLFRKEGQNVTLSCEQNLNHDAMYWYRQDPGQGLRLIYYSQIVNDFQKGDIAEGYSVSREKKESFPLTVTSAQKNPTAFYLCASMKQGATGELFFGEGSRLTVL.

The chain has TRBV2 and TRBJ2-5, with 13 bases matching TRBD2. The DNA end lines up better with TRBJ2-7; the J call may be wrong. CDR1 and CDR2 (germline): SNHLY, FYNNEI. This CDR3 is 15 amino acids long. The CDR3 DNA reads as TGTGCCAGCAGGGTAGGGACTAGCGGGAAACACGAGCAGTACTTC. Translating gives CASRVGTSGKHEQYF.

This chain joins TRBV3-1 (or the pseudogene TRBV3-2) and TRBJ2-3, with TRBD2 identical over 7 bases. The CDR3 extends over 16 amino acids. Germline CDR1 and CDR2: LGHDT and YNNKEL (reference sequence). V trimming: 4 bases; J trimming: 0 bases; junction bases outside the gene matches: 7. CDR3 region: CASSPSSGASTDTQYF. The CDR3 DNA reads TGTGCCAGCAGCCCATCTAGCGGAGCGAGCACAGATACGCAGTATTTT.